Listed here are 18 T cell receptor beta chains from one sample, sequenced in a study of blood T cell repertoires in COVID-19. TCRdb keeps only in-frame clones here, not all; method: immunoSEQ multiplex PCR. The sample records about 34,000 clones, around 85% being singletons. The sequenced sample was peripheral blood. The receptors shown here come from a human donor with acute or convalescent COVID-19. The donor label of this sample is uncertain.

The chain combines TRBV10-1 with TRBJ1-2; TRBD1 agrees at 8 bases. Trimming cost V 5 bases and J 8 bases; bases outside gene matches: 7. The CDR3 runs to 13 residues. Germline V gives CDR1 WNHNN, CDR2 SYGVQD (reference sequence). The CDR3: CASSLDRGSGYTF. In DNA, the CDR3 is TGCGCCAGCAGTCTTGACAGGGGATCGGGCTACACCTTC.

This clone was counted only a few times. The chain couples TRBV5-4 to TRBJ1-2; D unresolved. The CDR3 spans 14 residues. Trimming left V 4 bases short and J 3 bases short, with 13 bases between. Germline V gene data show CDR1 as SGHNT and CDR2 as YYREEE (reference sequence). This chain's CDR3 is CASSPTSGDYGYTF. In DNA form, the CDR3 reads TGTGCCAGCAGCCCCACAAGTGGAGACTATGGCTACACCTTC.

The chain couples TRBV6-5 to TRBJ1-2, with D unresolved. The V end was cut by 5 bases, the J end by 2 bases, with 9 bases between. The CDR3 is 13 amino acids. The germline gives CDR1 MNHEY, CDR2 SVGAGI. CDR3 sequence: CASSRDKNYGYTF. CDR3 in DNA: TGTGCCAGCAGTCGCGACAAGAACTATGGCTACACCTTC.

This clone came up once. This chain links TRBV7-2 with TRBJ2-3; TRBD2 matches 14 bases. Trimming at V came to 1 base and at J to 6 bases, leaving 3 bases not matched to a gene. CDR1 and CDR2 (germline): SGHTA, FQGNSA. This CDR3 is 16 amino acids long. As DNA, the CDR3 is TGTGCCAGCAGCTTAGATTGGACTAGCGGGAGGGATACGCAGTATTTT. It is translated as CASSLDWTSGRDTQYF.

This sequence joins TRBV5-1 and TRBJ2-5; maybe TRBD2 (6 bases). V was cut by 5 bases and J by 4 bases, with 12 bases left in between. Per the germline V gene, CDR1 is SGHRS and CDR2 is YFSETQ. CDR3 length equals 13 residues. The CDR3 region is CASSALEGETQYF. CDR3 sequence (DNA): TGCGCCAGCAGTGCCCTGGAGGGAGAGACCCAGTACTTC.

This clone was counted between two and nine times. The chain joins TRBV3-1 (or the pseudogene TRBV3-2) to TRBJ1-1; 8 bases agree with TRBD1. V dropped 3 bases and J dropped 5; count of bases not matched to a gene: 5. Germline CDR1 and CDR2: LGHDT and YNNKEL (reference sequence). There are 14 residues in the CDR3. CDR3 sequence (DNA): TGTGCCAGCAGCCACCTGACAGGGGAAACTGAAGCTTTCTTT. This translates into CASSHLTGETEAFF.

The CDR3, as DNA: TGTGCCAGCAGCCCCGGACAGGCACTTGGAGAAAAACTGTTTTTT. This gives the protein CASSPGQALGEKLFF. The rearrangement links TRBV7-9 to TRBJ1-4; 7 nucleotides align to TRBD1. From germline, CDR1 is SEHNR and CDR2 FQNEAQ (reference sequence). There are 15 residues in the CDR3. J gave up 8 bases and V 5 bases, and 11 bases lay outside the gene matches.

This clone was picked up one time. V and J are TRBV30 and TRBJ2-3; TRBD2 might be the D (5 bases). Trimming pared 1 base from V and 2 bases from J, leaving 13 bases between. This CDR3 region has 15 residues. Germline CDR1 is GTSNPN and CDR2 is SVGIG (reference sequence). The CDR3: CAWSGTPYDTDTQYF. In nucleotides, the CDR3 is TGTGCCTGGAGTGGGACTCCGTATGACACAGATACGCAGTATTTT.

V and J are TRBV4-1 and TRBJ1-5; D is undetermined. Per the germline V gene, CDR1 is MGHRA and CDR2 is YSYEKL. V was shortened by 10 bases and J by 6 bases, with 19 bases between the two germline ends. This CDR3 spans 14 amino acids. CDR3 in DNA: TGCGCCAAAAAAGGAAGGGAGTTGGGTCAGCCCCAGCATTTT. Its protein product is CAKKGRELGQPQHF.

This clone was seen a single time. The gene calls are TRBV5-1 and TRBJ2-1, with 7 bases lining up with TRBD2. The J segment lost 5 bases and the V segment lost 1 base, leaving 3 bases of the junction unmatched. This CDR3 spans 14 amino acids. Germline lookup yields CDR1 SGHRS and CDR2 YFSETQ. CDR3 loop: CASSLMLADNEQFF. The CDR3 DNA reads as TGCGCCAGCAGCTTGATGCTAGCGGACAATGAGCAGTTCTTC.

The gene calls are TRBV24-1 and TRBJ1-2, with D possibly matching TRBD1 (6 bases). Trimming took off 1 base at V and 6 bases at J, with 8 bases between the two ends. The CDR3 is made up of 13 amino acids. The germline gives CDR1 KGHDR, CDR2 SFDVKD. CDR3 amino acids: CATSDFEGDGYTF. The CDR3 nucleotides are TGTGCCACCAGTGATTTTGAGGGGGATGGCTACACCTTC.

V gene TRBV7-9 combines with J gene TRBJ1-4; possibly TRBD1 for D (6 bases). Trimming removed 1 base from V and 3 bases from J, with 6 bases in between. The CDR3 loop spans 14 amino acids. In germline, CDR1 is SEHNR, CDR2 FQNEAQ (reference sequence). In DNA, the CDR3 is TGTGCCAGCAGCTTAGAGGGGGCTAATGAAAAACTGTTTTTT. The encoded protein is CASSLEGANEKLFF. The whole variable domain, filled in from reference TRBV7-9 and TRBJ1-4, reads DTGVSQNPRHKITKRGQNVTFRCDPISEHNRLYWYRQTLGQGPEFLTYFQNEAQLEKSRLLSDRFSAERPKGSFSTLEIQRTEQGDSAMYLCASSLEGANEKLFFGSGTQLSVL.

The chain uses TRBV24-1 and TRBJ1-4, with D perhaps TRBD1 (6 bases). The CDR3 extends over 14 amino acids. Trimming took off 2 bases at V and 8 bases at J, with 11 bases between the two ends. Germline V gives CDR1 KGHDR, CDR2 SFDVKD. CDR3 loop: CATSDSQGTEKLFF. CDR3 nucleotides: TGTGCCACCAGTGATTCACAGGGAACCGAAAAACTGTTTTTT.

This sequence joins TRBV10-3 and TRBJ1-5; perhaps TRBD1 as D (6 bases). V shed 2 bases and J shed 5 bases, with 13 bases lying between them. Germline loops: CDR1 ENHRY, CDR2 SYGVKD. The CDR3 sequence is 15 residues long. CDR3 in amino acids: CAISEGGAIHQPQHF. Written as DNA, the CDR3 is TGTGCCATCAGTGAGGGGGGGGCGATTCATCAGCCCCAGCATTTT.

In this sample, this clone turned up once. This sequence joins TRBV12-5 and TRBJ2-3; maybe TRBD2 (7 bases). The CDR3 extends over 14 amino acids. The V and J ends lost 2 bases and 6 bases respectively, with 12 bases between them. Germline CDR1 is LGHNT and CDR2 is FRNRAP. Here the CDR3 reads CASGLNREGDTQYF. The CDR3 DNA reads TGTGCTAGTGGTTTGAACAGGGAGGGGGATACGCAGTATTTT.

V and J are TRBV28 and TRBJ2-5; tentatively, D is TRBD2 (6 bases). The germline gives CDR1 MDHEN, CDR2 SYDVKM. This CDR3 spans 14 amino acids. Trimming cost V 8 bases and J 1 base, with 14 bases left between them. In DNA, the CDR3 is TGTGCCAGCGGTGGGCGGGGAACCCAAGAGACCCAGTACTTC. Translated: CASGGRGTQETQYF.

This clone was observed a few times. V gene TRBV23-1 combines with J gene TRBJ1-1; 7 bases match TRBD1. TRBV23-1 counts as an open reading frame of uncertain function. This CDR3 contains 14 residues. The V and J ends lost 1 base and 4 bases, in that order; junction bases with no gene match: 3. CDR3 coding DNA: TGCGCCAGCAGTCAATACAACAGGGGCACTGAAGCTTTCTTT. This translates into CASSQYNRGTEAFF.

The chain combines TRBV27 with TRBJ1-2; 10 bases match TRBD1. Unmatched junction bases numbered 7, after V lost 3 bases and J lost 6 bases. The CDR3 consists of 15 residues. Germline assignment: CDR1 MNHEY and CDR2 SMNVEV (reference sequence). CDR3 sequence (DNA): TGTGCCAGCAGTTTCCCGGGACAGGGGAAGGATGGCTACACCTTC. This gives the protein CASSFPGQGKDGYTF.